Below are 9 T cell receptor beta chains sequenced from a single sample in a study of blood T cell repertoires in COVID-19. Measured with immunoSEQ multiplex PCR; TCRdb has only the in-frame clones, and not every one. The sample has 380,000 or so clones; more than 80% are singletons. Sequencing was carried out using peripheral blood. Every receptor here comes from a middle-aged man with acute or convalescent COVID-19.

V usage is TRBV7-2 and J usage is TRBJ2-3, with TRBD2 matching over 11 bases. The CDR3 length is 15 residues. Germline CDR1 is SGHTA and CDR2 is FQGNSA. V dropped 5 bases and J dropped 5; count of bases not matched to a gene: 6. CDR3: CASSLLAGGVDTQYF. In nucleotides, the CDR3 is TGTGCCAGCAGCCTATTAGCGGGGGGGGTAGATACGCAGTATTTT.

V usage is TRBV15 and J usage is TRBJ2-7, with D hard to call. The CDR3 sequence is 14 residues long. V lost 1 base and J 3 bases, leaving 10 bases between the germline ends. The germline CDR1 and CDR2 sequences are LNHNV and YYDKDF (reference sequence). The CDR3 sequence: CATSRVVTDYEQYF. CDR3 in DNA: TGTGCCACCAGCAGAGTGGTCACAGACTACGAGCAGTACTTC.

The CDR3 is CATSDPTGGAETQYF. As DNA, the CDR3 is TGTGCCACCAGTGATCCTACAGGGGGCGCAGAGACCCAGTACTTC. The chain joins TRBV24-1 to TRBJ2-5; 9 nucleotides match TRBD1. J gave up 4 bases and V 3 bases, and 5 bases lay outside the gene matches. The CDR3 spans 15 residues. The germline gives CDR1 KGHDR, CDR2 SFDVKD.

This rearrangement joins TRBV2 to TRBJ2-1, with 15 bases identical to TRBD2. J lost 0 bases, V lost 6 bases, and 3 bases had no gene match. The CDR3 length is 17 residues. Germline CDR1 and CDR2: SNHLY and FYNNEI. The CDR3 nucleotides are TGTGCCAGCAGGGGGACTAGCGGGGGGCTCTCCTACAATGAGCAGTTCTTC. It yields the protein CASRGTSGGLSYNEQFF.

The chain uses TRBV19 and TRBJ1-1, with D unclear. The V end was cut by 5 bases, the J end by 1 base, with 11 bases between. This CDR3 is 14 amino acids long. Germline assignment: CDR1 LNHDA and CDR2 SQIVND (reference sequence). The CDR3 protein is CASSPLEGNTEAFF. The CDR3, as DNA: TGTGCCAGTAGTCCCCTTGAGGGGAACACTGAAGCTTTCTTT.

The V gene is TRBV6-6, the J gene TRBJ2-1, with a possible D match to TRBD1 (5 bases). The V end was cut by 7 bases, the J end by 6 bases, with 13 bases between. Germline values: CDR1 MNHNY, CDR2 SVGAGI (reference sequence). The CDR3 contains 13 residues. The CDR3 DNA follows: TGTGCCAGCACCCCTGGGGCAGTCAATGAGCAGTTCTTC. Its translation: CASTPGAVNEQFF.

This chain uses TRBV6-1 with TRBJ2-7; possibly TRBD2 for D (5 bases). The V end was cut by 1 base, the J end by 6 bases, with 13 bases between. CDR3 length: 14 amino acids. Per the germline V gene, CDR1 is MNHNS and CDR2 is SASEGT. This CDR3 reads CASSEVGKGSEQYF. The CDR3 DNA is TGTGCCAGCAGTGAAGTTGGAAAAGGGAGCGAGCAGTACTTC.

The chain couples TRBV2 to TRBJ1-2; D gene uncertain. The length of the CDR3 is 17 residues. V was trimmed by 9 bases and J by 1 base, leaving 24 bases between them. Per germline, CDR1 SNHLY and CDR2 FYNNEI. The CDR3: CASSIAADPKVNYGYTF. CDR3 nucleotides: TGTGCCAGTAGCATCGCGGCAGACCCGAAAGTTAACTATGGCTACACCTTC.

The V and J genes are TRBV9 and TRBJ2-1, with 7 positions matching TRBD1. The CDR3 totals 14 residues. Unmatched junction bases numbered 6, after V lost 4 bases and J lost 5 bases. The germline V gene encodes CDR1 SGDLS and CDR2 YYNGEE. CDR3 protein: CASSPGQADNEQFF. CDR3 nucleotides: TGTGCCAGCAGCCCTGGACAGGCCGACAATGAGCAGTTCTTC.